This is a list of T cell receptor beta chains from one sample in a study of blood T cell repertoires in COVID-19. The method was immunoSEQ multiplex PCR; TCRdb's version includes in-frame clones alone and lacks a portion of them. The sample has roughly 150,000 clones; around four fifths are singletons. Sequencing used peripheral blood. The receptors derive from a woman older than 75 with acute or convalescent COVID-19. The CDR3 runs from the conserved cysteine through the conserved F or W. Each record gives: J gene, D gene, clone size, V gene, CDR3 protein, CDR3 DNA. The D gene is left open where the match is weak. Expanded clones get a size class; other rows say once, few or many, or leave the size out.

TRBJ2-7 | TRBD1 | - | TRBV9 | CASSPEGDRANEQYF | TGTGCCAGCAGCCCCGAGGGGGACAGGGCCAACGAGCAGTACTTC
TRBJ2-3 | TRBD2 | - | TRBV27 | CASRSLAGWADTQYF | TGTGCCAGCAGATCCCTAGCGGGGTGGGCAGATACGCAGTATTTT
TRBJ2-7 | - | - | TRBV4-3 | CASSQRLGLKDEQYF | TGCGCCAGCAGCCAGCGACTGGGGCTGAAGGACGAGCAGTACTTC
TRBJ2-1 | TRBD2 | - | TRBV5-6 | CASSMTSGRGRSYNEQFF | TGTGCCAGCAGCATGACTAGCGGGAGAGGGCGCTCCTACAATGAGCAGTTCTTC
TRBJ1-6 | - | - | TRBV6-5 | CASSYSAGSPNSPLHF | TGTGCCAGCAGTTACTCTGCCGGGAGCCCCAATTCACCCCTCCACTTT
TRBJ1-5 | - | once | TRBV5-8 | CASSRDFPSRPQHF | TGTGCCAGCAGCCGAGACTTTCCTTCGAGACCCCAGCATTTT
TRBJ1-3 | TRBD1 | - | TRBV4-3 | CASSQDRGVNTIYF | TGCGCCAGCAGCCAAGACAGGGGGGTTAACACCATATATTTT
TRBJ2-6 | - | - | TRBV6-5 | CASRRGLGANVLTF | TGTGCCAGCAGGCGGGGGCTTGGGGCCAACGTCCTGACTTTC
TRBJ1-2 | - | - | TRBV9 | CASTKRGVNYGYTF | TGTGCCAGCACCAAACGGGGGGTAAACTATGGCTACACCTTC
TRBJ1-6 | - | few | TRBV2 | CASSPSAGENSPLHF | TGTGCCAGCAGCCCCTCGGCGGGAGAAAATTCACCCCTCCACTTT
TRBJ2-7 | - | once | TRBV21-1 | CASQCYEQYF | TGTGCCAGCCAATGCTACGAGCAGTACTTC
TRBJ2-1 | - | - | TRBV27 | CASSANRELNEQFF | TGTGCCAGCAGTGCCAACAGGGAATTGAATGAGCAGTTCTTC
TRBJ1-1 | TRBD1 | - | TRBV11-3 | CASSSSGTVEAFF | TGTGCCAGCAGCTCATCCGGGACAGTTGAAGCTTTCTTT
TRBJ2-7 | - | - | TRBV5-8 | CASNPQGGAPYEQYF | TGTGCCAGCAACCCCCAAGGGGGGGCCCCCTACGAGCAGTACTTC
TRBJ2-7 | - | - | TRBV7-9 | CASSIREQYF | TGTGCCAGCAGCATCCGCGAGCAGTACTTC
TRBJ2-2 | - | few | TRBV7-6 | CASSQPGLNTGELFF | TGTGCCAGCAGCCAGCCGGGACTTAACACCGGGGAGCTGTTTTTT
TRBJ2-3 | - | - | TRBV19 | CASSIGQVGDTQYF | TGTGCCAGTAGTATAGGACAGGTGGGAGATACGCAGTATTTT
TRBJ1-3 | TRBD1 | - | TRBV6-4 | CASSGGKKQGRLDTIYF | TGTGCCAGCAGTGGCGGTAAAAAACAGGGGAGGTTAGACACCATATATTTT
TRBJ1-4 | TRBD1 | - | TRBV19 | CASSLQGAVTNEKLFF | TGTGCCAGTAGCCTACAGGGGGCTGTTACTAATGAAAAACTGTTTTTT
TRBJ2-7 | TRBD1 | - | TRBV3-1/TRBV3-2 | CASSQLGRGFSYEQYF | TGTGCCAGCAGCCAATTAGGCAGGGGGTTCTCCTACGAGCAGTACTTC
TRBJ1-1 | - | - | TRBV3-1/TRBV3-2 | CASSRIQGNTEAFF | TGTGCCAGCAGCCGCATACAGGGAAACACTGAAGCTTTCTTT
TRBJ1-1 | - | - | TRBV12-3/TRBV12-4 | CASSPWLNTEAFF | TGTGCCAGCAGTCCGTGGCTGAACACTGAAGCTTTCTTT
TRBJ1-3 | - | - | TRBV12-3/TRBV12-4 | CASSSMYLDTIYF | TGTGCCAGCAGTTCAATGTACTTGGACACCATATATTTT
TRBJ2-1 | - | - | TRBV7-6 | CASSLPTRNEQFF | TGTGCCAGCAGCTTACCAACTAGGAATGAGCAGTTCTTC
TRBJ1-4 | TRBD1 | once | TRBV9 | CASSPRQGSNEKLFF | TGTGCCAGCAGCCCTCGACAGGGGTCTAATGAAAAACTGTTTTTT
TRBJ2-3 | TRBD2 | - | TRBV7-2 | CASSLEGLAGGTDTQYF | TGTGCCAGCAGCTTAGAGGGACTAGCGGGAGGGACAGATACGCAGTATTTT
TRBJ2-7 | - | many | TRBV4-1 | CASSQAAAGSYEQYF | TGCGCCAGCAGCCAAGCGGCGGCGGGGTCCTACGAGCAGTACTTC
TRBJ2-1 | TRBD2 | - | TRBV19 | CASSTFLAGEQFF | TGTGCCAGTAGTACGTTCCTAGCGGGGGAGCAGTTCTTC
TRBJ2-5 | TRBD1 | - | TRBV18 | CASSPPRTGVGTQYF | TGTGCCAGCTCACCACCGAGGACAGGGGTCGGGACCCAGTACTTC
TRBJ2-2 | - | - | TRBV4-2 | CASSQGYRWNTGELFF | TGTGCCAGCAGCCAAGGGTACAGGTGGAACACCGGGGAGCTGTTTTTT